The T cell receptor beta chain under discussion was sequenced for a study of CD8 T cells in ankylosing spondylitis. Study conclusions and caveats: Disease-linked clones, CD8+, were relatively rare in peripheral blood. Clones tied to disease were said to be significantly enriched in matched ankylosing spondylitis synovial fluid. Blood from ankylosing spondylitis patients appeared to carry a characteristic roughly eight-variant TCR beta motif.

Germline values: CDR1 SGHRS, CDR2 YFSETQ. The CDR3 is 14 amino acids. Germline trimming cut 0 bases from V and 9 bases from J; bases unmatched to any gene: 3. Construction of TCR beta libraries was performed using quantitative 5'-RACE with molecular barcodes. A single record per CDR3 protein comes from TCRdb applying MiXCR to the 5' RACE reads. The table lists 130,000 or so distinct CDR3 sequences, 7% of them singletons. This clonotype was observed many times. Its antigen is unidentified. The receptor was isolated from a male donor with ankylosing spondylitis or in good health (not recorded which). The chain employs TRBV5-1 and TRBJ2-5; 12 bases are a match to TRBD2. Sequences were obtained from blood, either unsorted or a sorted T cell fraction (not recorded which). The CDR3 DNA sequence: TGCGCCAGCAGCTTGGGGACTAGCGGGGAGGCCCAGTACTTC. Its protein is CASSLGTSGEAQYF. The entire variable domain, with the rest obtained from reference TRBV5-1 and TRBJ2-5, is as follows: KAGVTQTPRYLIKTRGQQVTLSCSPISGHRSVSWYQQTPGQGLQFLFEYFSETQRNKGNFPGRFSGRQFSNSRSEMNVSTLELGDSALYLCASSLGTSGEAQYFGPGTRLLVL.